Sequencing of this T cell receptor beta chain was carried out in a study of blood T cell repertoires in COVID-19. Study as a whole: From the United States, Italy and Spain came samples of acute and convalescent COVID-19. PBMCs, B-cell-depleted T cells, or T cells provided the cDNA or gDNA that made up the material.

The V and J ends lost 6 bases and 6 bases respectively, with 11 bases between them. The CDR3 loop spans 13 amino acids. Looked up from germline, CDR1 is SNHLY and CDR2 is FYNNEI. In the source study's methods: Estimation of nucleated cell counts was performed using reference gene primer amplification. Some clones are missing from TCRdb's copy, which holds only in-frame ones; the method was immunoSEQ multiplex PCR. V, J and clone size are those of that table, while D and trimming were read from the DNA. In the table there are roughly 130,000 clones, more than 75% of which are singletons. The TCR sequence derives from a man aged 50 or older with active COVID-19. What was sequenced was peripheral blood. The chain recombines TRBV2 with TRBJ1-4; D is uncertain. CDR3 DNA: TGTGCCAGCAGCCGCGAGAGGGATGAAAAACTGTTTTTT. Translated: CASSRERDEKLFF.